Shown below are 30 T cell receptor beta chains from a single sample sequenced in a study of T cells in Graves' hyperthyroidism and ophthalmopathy (dated by TCRdb to the late 2010s). The library relied on multiplex PCR. Sequencing took place on an Illumina HiSeq 2000. The TCR beta CDR3 regions were amplified from the RNA transcripts. The first round of RT-PCR for the TCR CDR3 was performed with the HTBI primer set and the Qiagen OneStep RT-PCR kit. TCRdb passed the public sequencing reads through fastp at Q25 and MiXCR, retaining productive beta sequences. Rows are unified per CDR3 protein, each entry keeping the most common DNA and genes. The sample yields under 550,000 distinct CDR3 sequences; just under 20% were counted once. The ten biggest clones cover 45% to 50% of the sample. Input material: blood. Receptor source: a man aged 35 to 55 with Graves' ophthalmopathy.

This clonotype was detected many times. V usage is TRBV18 and J usage is TRBJ2-2; 7 positions agree with TRBD2. Germline V gene sequence: CDR1 KGHSH, CDR2 LQKENI. Trimming took 6 bases from V and 0 from J; bases not matched to a gene: 7. This CDR3 is built from 16 residues. The CDR3 DNA is TGTGCCAGCTCCCCCCGAAGCGGGACGAACACCGGGGAGCTGTTTTTT. This sequence encodes CASSPRSGTNTGELFF.

This chain uses TRBV7-9 with TRBJ1-1; weak D call: TRBD1 (5 bases). The ends were cut back, 3 bases at V and 11 bases at J, with 13 bases in the middle. CDR1 is SEHNR and CDR2 is FQNEAQ in the germline V gene (reference sequence). The CDR3 consists of 12 residues. CDR3 loop: CASSFQGASAFF. The DNA of the CDR3 is TGTGCCAGCAGCTTCCAGGGAGCCTCCGCTTTCTTT.

V usage is TRBV12-3 or TRBV12-4 and J usage is TRBJ1-2; D is perhaps TRBD1 (6 bases). The CDR3 totals 13 residues. The germline V and J ends were trimmed by 5 bases and 2 bases, with 9 bases remaining between them. The CDR3 spells CASSKGGNYGYTF. The CDR3 bases are TGTGCCAGCAGTAAAGGGGGAAACTATGGCTACACCTTC.

About this clonotype: A single base separates this from a much larger clone, so it may be a read error. The chain is built from TRBV7-9 and TRBJ2-1, with D perhaps TRBD1 or TRBD2 (5 bases each). Near its end, the DNA agrees better with TRBJ2-7, so the J call may be wrong. The CDR3 runs 14 residues. The germline V gene encodes CDR1 SEHNR and CDR2 FQNEAQ (reference sequence). The CDR3 DNA is TGTGCCAGCAGCTTAGACGGGGCCTACAATGAGCAGTACTTC. It codes for CASSLDGAYNEQYF.

V is TRBV4-1 and J is TRBJ2-1; TRBD1 might be the D (7 bases). This CDR3 region has 14 residues. Germline V gene sequence: CDR1 MGHRA, CDR2 YSYEKL. Trimming cost V 0 bases and J 7 bases, with 10 bases left between them. The DNA of the CDR3 is TGCGCCAGCAGCCAAGAGGCAGGGGGGAATGAGCAGTTCTTC. Amino acid sequence: CASSQEAGGNEQFF.

The V gene is TRBV7-9, the J gene TRBJ1-1, with D possibly matching TRBD1 (6 bases). CDR3 length: 14 amino acids. Germline V gene sequence: CDR1 SEHNR, CDR2 FQNEAQ (reference sequence). V lost 1 base and J lost 11, with 17 bases in between. Here the CDR3 reads CASSLVGATGEAFF. In nucleotides, the CDR3 is TGTGCCAGCAGCTTAGTGGGGGCGACAGGAGAGGCTTTCTTT.

This clonotype has a handful of counts. This sequence joins TRBV3-1 and TRBJ2-7; TRBD2 matches 8 bases. Per the germline V gene, CDR1 is LGHDT and CDR2 is YNNKEL (reference sequence). This CDR3 comprises 15 residues. V gave up 4 bases and J gave up 3 bases; unmatched junction bases: 8. The CDR3 DNA reads as TGTGCCAGCAGCCCGATGGCGGGGGGAAGCTACGAGCAGTACTTC. It specifies CASSPMAGGSYEQYF.

A note on this clonotype: This may be a read error, as it is one base from a much larger clone. The chain has TRBV12-3 or TRBV12-4 and TRBJ1-1; D is unclear. Trimming pared 3 bases from V and 3 bases from J, leaving 8 bases between. CDR3 length equals 13 residues. This CDR3 reads CASSFGSYTEAFF. The CDR3 DNA reads TGTGCCAGCAGTTTTGGCTCTTACACTGAAGCTTTCTTT.

Many counts were recorded for this clonotype. J is TRBJ2-1 and V is TRBV28; TRBD2 matches at 8 bases. V was clipped by 6 bases and J by 9 bases; unmatched bases: 10. Germline V gene data show CDR1 as MDHEN and CDR2 as SYDVKM. The CDR3 is made up of 14 amino acids. CDR3 sequence (DNA): TGTGCCAGCAGAAGCGAGCGGGAGCGGGTTGAGCAGTTCTTC. It codes for CASRSERERVEQFF.

This clonotype came up a few times. The chain combines TRBV7-9 with TRBJ1-2; 11 bases agree with TRBD1. Germline CDR1 SEHNR, CDR2 FQNEAQ (reference sequence). The CDR3 has 18 amino acids. The J segment lost 4 bases and the V segment lost 4 bases, leaving 14 bases of the junction unmatched. CDR3 loop: CASSSTGQGAPFLYGYTF. CDR3 DNA sequence: TGTGCCAGCAGCTCGACCGGACAGGGGGCCCCCTTCCTCTATGGCTACACCTTC.

The J gene is TRBJ2-7, the V gene TRBV20-1; no clear D. Germline-derived CDR1 and CDR2 are DFQATT and SNEGSKA (reference sequence). The CDR3 spans 11 residues. With 5 bases removed from V and 6 bases from J, the gap between germline ends came to 11 bases. Here the CDR3 DNA reads TGCAGTGCTCCCTCGTGGGGCGAGCAGTACTTC. Its translation: CSAPSWGEQYF.

This clonotype was recorded at least ten times. The chain couples TRBV3-1 to TRBJ2-5; no clear D. Germline assignment: CDR1 LGHDT and CDR2 YNNKEL (reference sequence). Trimming left V 3 bases short and J 2 bases short, with 7 bases between. The CDR3 runs 13 residues. The chain's CDR3 is CASSQRIQETQYF. Written as DNA, the CDR3 is TGTGCCAGCAGCCAGCGGATACAAGAGACCCAGTACTTC.

The rearrangement joins TRBV7-3 to TRBJ2-5; TRBD2 aligns across 8 bases. In germline, CDR1 is SGHTA, CDR2 FQGTGA. Unmatched junction bases numbered 4, after V lost 2 bases and J lost 5 bases. This CDR3 region has 14 residues. The CDR3 nucleotides are TGTGCCAGCAGCTTAGACGGGGGGGCTGAGACCCAGTACTTC. Translating gives CASSLDGGAETQYF.

The J gene is TRBJ1-2, the V gene TRBV12-3 or TRBV12-4; D is ambiguous. Trimming shortened V by 4 bases and J by 0 bases, and 6 bases separated the two germline ends. This CDR3 spans 13 amino acids. CDR3 bases: TGTGCCAGCAGTTCGCATACTAACTATGGCTACACCTTC. It specifies CASSSHTNYGYTF.

The rearrangement joins TRBV4-1 to TRBJ1-5; the match to TRBD1 covers 7 bases. V was pared by 0 bases and J by 9 bases, with 8 bases of the junction left unmatched. CDR3 length: 15 amino acids. Germline V gene sequence: CDR1 MGHRA, CDR2 YSYEKL. The CDR3 spells CASSQDRGRGGPQHF. CDR3 bases: TGCGCCAGCAGCCAAGATCGAGGCAGGGGGGGGCCCCAGCATTTT.

This clonotype has a count of ten or more. The chain's CDR3 is CASSPPPSGLAWGEQFF. CDR3 DNA sequence: TGTGCCAGCAGCCCCCCCCCGTCGGGACTAGCTTGGGGTGAGCAGTTCTTC. V gene TRBV7-2 combines with J gene TRBJ2-1; TRBD2 agrees at 9 bases. Germline values: CDR1 SGHTA, CDR2 FQGNSA. The CDR3 contains 17 residues. V shed 5 bases and J 9 bases; nucleotides not matched to a gene: 17.

This clonotype was counted between two and nine times. The CDR3 nucleotides are TGCGCCAGCGGGCCTAGCGGGGGGGCCTACGAGCAGTACTTC. Its translation: CASGPSGGAYEQYF. This chain joins TRBV5-1 and TRBJ2-7; 12 bases are shared with TRBD2. The CDR3 is 14 residues long. The V segment lost 7 bases and the J segment 2 bases; nucleotides outside the gene matches: 4. Germline values: CDR1 SGHRS, CDR2 YFSETQ.

This clonotype showed up many times. The gene calls are TRBV2 and TRBJ2-3, with TRBD1 matching over 7 bases. The germline CDR1 and CDR2 sequences are SNHLY and FYNNEI. This CDR3 has 15 amino acids. V dropped 7 bases and J dropped 2; count of bases not matched to a gene: 9. The CDR3: CASKNPGQFTDTQYF. In DNA form, the CDR3 reads TGTGCCAGCAAAAACCCGGGACAGTTCACAGATACGCAGTATTTT.

The chain is built from TRBV7-3 and TRBJ2-1; a possible D gene is TRBD1 (5 bases). This CDR3 has 14 amino acids. Between the trimmed V and J ends, which lost 4 bases and 8 bases, there was a span of 15 bases. In germline, CDR1 is SGHTA, CDR2 FQGTGA. CDR3 in DNA: TGTGCCAGCAGCTCGAATCCAGGGTTCCATGAGCAGTTCTTC. Amino acids: CASSSNPGFHEQFF. The whole variable domain, remainder taken from reference TRBV7-3 and TRBJ2-1, is GAGVSQTPSNKVTEKGKYVELRCDPISGHTALYWYRQSLGQGPEFLIYFQGTGAADDSGLPNDRFFAVRPEGSVSTLKIQRTERGDSAVYLCASSSNPGFHEQFFGPGTRLTVL.

The chain joins TRBV9 to TRBJ2-3, with 13 bases fitting TRBD2. Per the germline V gene, CDR1 is SGDLS and CDR2 is YYNGEE. This CDR3 comprises 18 residues. Losses at the gene ends were 0 bases for V and 4 bases for J; bases not matched to a gene: 8. The CDR3 here is CASSVAPRTSGSSDTQYF. The CDR3 region has the DNA TGTGCCAGCAGCGTAGCTCCCAGGACTAGCGGGAGTTCAGATACGCAGTATTTT.

This clonotype was detected ten times or more. V gene TRBV3-1 combines with J gene TRBJ1-5; D ambiguous. Between the trimmed V and J ends, which lost 5 bases and 6 bases, there was a span of 8 bases. The length of the CDR3 is 12 residues. In germline, CDR1 is LGHDT, CDR2 YNNKEL (reference sequence). CDR3 nucleotide sequence: TGTGCCAGCAGCTCCCCAAGTCAGCCCCAGCATTTT. Translating it yields CASSSPSQPQHF.

The chain joins TRBV6-1 to TRBJ1-6; D not resolved. Germline V CDR1 and CDR2: MNHNS, SASEGT. CDR3 length: 13 amino acids. Trimming pared 5 bases from V and 10 bases from J, leaving 12 bases between. The CDR3 sequence is CASSPLEGSPLHF. In DNA, the CDR3 is TGTGCCAGCAGTCCCCTCGAGGGATCACCCCTCCACTTT.

This clonotype was seen repeatedly, ten times or more. The V gene is TRBV30, the J gene TRBJ2-6; D perhaps matches TRBD1 (5 bases). Trimming left V 2 bases short and J 4 bases short, with 12 bases between. Germline V lookup: CDR1 GTSNPN, CDR2 SVGIG (reference sequence). The CDR3 loop spans 15 amino acids. This chain's CDR3 is CAWSRGLGGANVLTF. The CDR3, as DNA: TGTGCCTGGAGTAGGGGCTTGGGGGGGGCCAACGTCCTGACTTTC. Drawing the rest from reference TRBV30 and TRBJ2-6, the complete variable domain is SQTIHQWPATLVQPVGSPLSLECTVEGTSNPNLYWYRQAAGRGLQLLFYSVGIGQISSEVPQNLSASRPQDRQFILSSKKLLLSDSGFYLCAWSRGLGGANVLTFGAGSRLTVL.

This clonotype was observed many times. The CDR3 bases are TGCGCCAGCAGCTCAGACAGGCTGTACGACTACACCTTC. Encoded protein: CASSSDRLYDYTF. The V gene is TRBV5-1, the J gene TRBJ1-2, with D perhaps matching TRBD1 (6 bases). CDR1 and CDR2 (germline): SGHRS, YFSETQ. The CDR3 runs 13 residues. Trimming took 3 bases from V and 10 from J, leaving 16 bases between them.

This clonotype was picked up a small number of times. The chain recombines TRBV24-1 with TRBJ2-3; D gene ambiguous. With 5 bases removed from V and 1 base from J, the gap between germline ends came to 6 bases. CDR1 is KGHDR and CDR2 is SFDVKD in the germline V gene. This CDR3 region has 13 residues. The CDR3 loop is CATSVTGTDTQYF. CDR3 nucleotide sequence: TGTGCCACCAGTGTTACGGGCACAGATACGCAGTATTTT.

A few counts support this clonotype. V usage is TRBV2 and J usage is TRBJ2-3, with D maybe TRBD2 (5 bases). Trimming pared 4 bases from V and 4 bases from J, leaving 12 bases between. CDR3 length: 14 residues. The germline gives CDR1 SNHLY, CDR2 FYNNEI. The CDR3 protein is CASSGPGSADTQYF. In DNA form, the CDR3 reads TGTGCCAGCAGTGGACCGGGGTCCGCAGATACGCAGTATTTT.

This clonotype was seen only a few times. The J gene is TRBJ2-2, the V gene TRBV2, with TRBD2 matching over 7 bases. V shed 7 bases, J shed 2 bases, and the junction held 13 bases outside the gene matches. The length of the CDR3 is 17 residues. CDR1 is SNHLY, CDR2 FYNNEI, per germline. The DNA of the CDR3 is TGTGCCAGCACCAGCCTCGGGGGAGGGCCCAACACCGGGGAGCTGTTTTTT. Its protein product is CASTSLGGGPNTGELFF.

This chain connects TRBV6-1 to TRBJ2-3; 9 bases agree with TRBD1. J lost 4 bases, V lost 5 bases, and 7 bases had no gene match. This CDR3 has 15 residues. The germline V gene has CDR1 MNHNS and CDR2 SASEGT. CDR3 protein: CASSTTGGIADTQYF. The CDR3 bases are TGTGCCAGCAGTACTACAGGGGGCATCGCAGATACGCAGTATTTT.

This clonotype was observed a few times. The J gene is TRBJ2-1, the V gene TRBV5-1; D unresolved. Germline V gives CDR1 SGHRS, CDR2 YFSETQ. Trimming cost V 1 base and J 4 bases, with 12 bases left between them. The CDR3 contains 15 residues. CDR3 bases: TGCGCCAGCAGCTTGCTCGACTTAGCTTACAATGAGCAGTTCTTC. It is translated as CASSLLDLAYNEQFF.

The V and J genes are TRBV9 and TRBJ2-3; D is ambiguous. V was trimmed by 7 bases and J by 1 base, leaving 16 bases between them. The germline V gene has CDR1 SGDLS and CDR2 YYNGEE. This CDR3 contains 15 residues. Here the CDR3 DNA reads TGTGCCAGCGGCACGACACCGGCCCGCACAGATACGCAGTATTTT. This gives the protein CASGTTPARTDTQYF. Full variable domain (rest looked up from reference TRBV9 and TRBJ2-3): DSGVTQTPKHLITATGQRVTLRCSPRSGDLSVYWYQQSLDQGLQFLIQYYNGEERAKGNILERFSAQQFPDLHSELNLSSLELGDSALYFCASGTTPARTDTQYFGPGTRLTVL.